Listed below are T cell receptor beta chains from one sample, sequenced in a study of shared clonotypes between healthy human individuals. The table came from immunoSEQ multiplex PCR; TCRdb's copy has only in-frame clones and leaves some out. The sample contains roughly 2.5 million clones, around 90% of which appear only once. The sample comprised naive CD4+ T cells sorted from blood. The origin of the receptors is a man between 18 and 35 years old in good health. CDR3s leave out the opening cysteine and the closing phenylalanine or tryptophan. The order of the fields is V gene, D gene, CDR3 protein. The D gene is left open where the match is weak.

TRBV30 NA AWMGRQVQTQY
TRBV7-7 TRBD2 ASRPSGLSTDTQY
TRBV6-5 TRBD2 ASSYGLAGGETQY
TRBV4-1 NA ASSGVGVGPDTQY
TRBV27 NA ASSLLSGGSKGYFPPLH
TRBV7-9 NA ASSSSTLGTQY
TRBV7-2 TRBD1 ASSLEQGRETQY
TRBV6-1 NA ASINSMGISETQY
TRBV18 NA ASSRTESYEQY
TRBV2 NA ASSEERIEQF
TRBV4-1 TRBD1 ASRQGTTLPNQPQH
TRBV5-3 TRBD2 ASSSSGRGTDTQY
TRBV5-5 NA ASSLVPGAHEKLF
TRBV5-1 TRBD2 ASSPGGGAYEQY
TRBV2 NA ASSEVGYEQY
TRBV7-2 NA ASSPRGLRFYEQY
TRBV27 TRBD2 ASSLGLAGQLGELF